This T cell receptor (beta chain) was sequenced during a study of T cell changes during pregnancy in multiple sclerosis. Germline loops: CDR1 MNHEY, CDR2 SMNVEV (reference sequence). Trimming left V 8 bases short and J 6 bases short, with 26 bases between. This CDR3 has 16 amino acids. Some clones are missing from TCRdb's copy, which holds only in-frame ones; the method was immunoSEQ multiplex PCR. The repertoire includes 70,000 to 100,000 clones, 85% to 95% of them detected once, and 0.9% to 1.2% sits in the top ten. This receptor was obtained from a female donor with multiple sclerosis, enrolled in a pregnancy study. This sequence joins TRBV27 and TRBJ2-7; D possibly corresponds to TRBD2 (5 bases). The starting material was peripheral blood, obtained in the first trimester of pregnancy. The CDR3 nucleotides are TGTGCCAGCTCGATTGTTCCGAGCGGTTCCTCCGGCGAGCAGTACTTC. Translation gives CASSIVPSGSSGEQYF.